In its sample, the clone carrying this T cell receptor (beta chain) was seen once. Some clones are missing from TCRdb's copy, which holds only in-frame ones; the method was immunoSEQ multiplex PCR. This table has over a million clones, roughly 97% appearing once. The CDR3 spans 15 residues. V lost 5 bases and J lost 4; bases outside the gene matches: 9. Germline lookup yields CDR1 SNHLY and CDR2 FYNNEI. The data originate from a study of shared clonotypes between healthy human individuals. Across the whole study: Plates per donor: three CD4 naive, three CD4 memory, two CD8 naive, one CD8 memory.

The donors were all Caucasian adults (living in Nashville, Tennessee). This receptor was identified in a young man in good health. The sequencing sample was made of naive CD4+ T cells sorted from blood. Subset denoted: CD45RA+ positively selected. The gene calls are TRBV2 and TRBJ2-7, with 9 bases identical to TRBD1. CDR3 nucleotide sequence: TGTGCCAGCAGTCCTTACGGGACAGGGTCATACGAGCAGTACTTC. The encoded protein is CASSPYGTGSYEQYF.